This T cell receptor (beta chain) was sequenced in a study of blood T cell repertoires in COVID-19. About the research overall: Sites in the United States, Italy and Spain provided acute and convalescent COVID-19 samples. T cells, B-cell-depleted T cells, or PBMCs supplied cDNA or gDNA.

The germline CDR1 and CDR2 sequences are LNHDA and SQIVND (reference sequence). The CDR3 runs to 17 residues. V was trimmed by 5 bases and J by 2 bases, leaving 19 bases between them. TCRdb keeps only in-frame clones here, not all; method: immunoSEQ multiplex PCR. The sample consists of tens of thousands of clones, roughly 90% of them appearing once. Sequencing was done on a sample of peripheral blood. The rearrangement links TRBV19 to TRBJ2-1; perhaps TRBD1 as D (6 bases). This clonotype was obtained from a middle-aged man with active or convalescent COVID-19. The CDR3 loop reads CASSLPDTGNPYNEQFF. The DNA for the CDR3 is TGTGCCAGTAGTCTCCCCGACACAGGGAACCCCTACAATGAGCAGTTCTTC. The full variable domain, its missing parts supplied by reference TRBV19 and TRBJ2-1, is DGGITQSPKYLFRKEGQNVTLSCEQNLNHDAMYWYRQDPGQGLRLIYYSQIVNDFQKGDIAEGYSVSREKKESFPLTVTSAQKNPTAFYLCASSLPDTGNPYNEQFFGPGTRLTVL.